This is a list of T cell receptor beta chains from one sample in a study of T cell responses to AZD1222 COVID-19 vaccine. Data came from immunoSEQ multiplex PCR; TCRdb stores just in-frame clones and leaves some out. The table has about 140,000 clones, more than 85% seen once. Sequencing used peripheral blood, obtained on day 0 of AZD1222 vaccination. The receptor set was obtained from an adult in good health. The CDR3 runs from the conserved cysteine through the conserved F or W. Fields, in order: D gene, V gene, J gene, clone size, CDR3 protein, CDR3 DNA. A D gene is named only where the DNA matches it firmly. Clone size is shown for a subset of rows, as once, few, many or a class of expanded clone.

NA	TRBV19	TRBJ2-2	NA	CASSKRALNTGELFF	TGTGCCAGTAGTAAACGGGCCCTTAACACCGGGGAGCTGTTTTTT
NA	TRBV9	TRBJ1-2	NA	CASSVQVGNYGYTF	TGTGCCAGCAGCGTACAGGTTGGAAACTATGGCTACACCTTC
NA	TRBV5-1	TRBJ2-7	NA	CASSLDRRGRAYEQYF	TGCGCCAGCAGCTTGGACCGGCGGGGGCGCGCCTACGAGCAGTACTTC
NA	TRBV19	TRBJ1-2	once	CASSIGLGRGHYGYTF	TGTGCCAGTAGTATAGGTCTCGGCAGGGGCCACTATGGCTACACCTTC
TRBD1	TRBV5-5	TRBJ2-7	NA	CASSLKSGQLISYEQYF	TGTGCCAGCAGCTTGAAGTCGGGACAGCTAATATCCTACGAGCAGTACTTC
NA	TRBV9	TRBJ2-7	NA	CASSVEGTPGSYEQYF	TGTGCCAGCAGCGTAGAAGGGACCCCGGGGTCCTACGAGCAGTACTTC
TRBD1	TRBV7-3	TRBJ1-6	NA	CASATGVHSPLHF	TGTGCCAGCGCGACAGGGGTTCATTCACCCCTCCACTTT
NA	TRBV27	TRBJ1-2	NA	CASSLGFGGYGYTF	TGTGCCAGCAGTTTGGGCTTCGGGGGCTATGGCTACACCTTC
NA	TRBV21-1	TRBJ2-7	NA	CASSKRPGQGSYEQYF	TGTGCCAGCAGCAAACGTCCGGGACAGGGATCCTACGAGCAGTACTTC
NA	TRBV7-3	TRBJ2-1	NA	CASSSPGRGGNEQFF	TGTGCCAGCAGCTCCCCCGGTAGGGGCGGCAATGAGCAGTTCTTC
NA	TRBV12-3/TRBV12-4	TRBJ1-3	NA	CASSLSPGNTIYF	TGTGCCAGCAGTTTGTCCCCCGGAAACACCATATATTTT
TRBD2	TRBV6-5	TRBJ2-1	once	CASSYSRLADSEQFF	TGTGCCAGCAGTTACTCCCGACTAGCGGATAGCGAGCAGTTCTTC
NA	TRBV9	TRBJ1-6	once	CASSVAGHSYNSPLHF	TGTGCCAGCAGCGTAGCTGGCCACTCCTATAATTCACCCCTCCACTTT
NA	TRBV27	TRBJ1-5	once	CASRSSLGDGQPQHF	TGTGCCAGCAGGTCTTCTCTAGGGGACGGCCAGCCCCAGCATTTT
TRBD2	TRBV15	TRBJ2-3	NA	CATSAGVGGTDTQYF	TGTGCCACCAGCGCGGGGGTAGGTGGCACAGATACGCAGTATTTT
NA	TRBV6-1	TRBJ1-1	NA	CASSEDPGANTEAFF	TGTGCCAGCAGTGAAGATCCAGGGGCGAACACTGAAGCTTTCTTT
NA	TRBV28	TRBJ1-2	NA	CASSFPVGHFHGYTF	TGTGCCAGCAGTTTTCCCGTAGGGCACTTCCATGGCTACACCTTC
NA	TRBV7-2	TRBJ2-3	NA	CASSQSRMDTQYF	TGTGCCAGCAGCCAAAGCCGGATGGATACGCAGTATTTT
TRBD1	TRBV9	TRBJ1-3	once	CASSGPPQGSGNTIYF	TGTGCCAGCAGCGGACCACCACAGGGGAGCGGAAACACCATATATTTT
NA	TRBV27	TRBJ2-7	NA	CASSSSGGPRREQYF	TGTGCCAGCAGTTCCTCTGGAGGGCCCAGGCGGGAGCAGTACTTC
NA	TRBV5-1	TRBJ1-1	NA	CASRILGTLNTEAFF	TGCGCCAGCAGAATACTCGGGACGTTGAACACTGAAGCTTTCTTT
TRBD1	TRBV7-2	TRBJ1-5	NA	CASSPEGTAMLYSNQPQHF	TGTGCCAGCAGCCCTGAAGGGACAGCGATGTTATATAGCAATCAGCCCCAGCATTTT
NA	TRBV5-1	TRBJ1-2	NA	CASSETVGYGYTF	TGCGCCAGCAGCGAGACAGTAGGCTATGGCTACACCTTC
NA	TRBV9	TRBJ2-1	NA	CASSVAPPWGSTYNEQFF	TGTGCCAGCAGCGTAGCTCCCCCTTGGGGGTCCACCTACAATGAGCAGTTCTTC
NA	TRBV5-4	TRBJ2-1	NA	CASSSDNEQFF	TGTGCCAGCAGTTCGGACAATGAGCAGTTCTTC
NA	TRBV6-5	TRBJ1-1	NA	CASRMTGRTEAFF	TGTGCCAGCAGGATGACAGGCAGAACTGAAGCTTTCTTT
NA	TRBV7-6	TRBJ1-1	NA	CASSLAGAGETEAFF	TGTGCCAGCAGCTTAGCGGGGGCAGGGGAGACTGAAGCTTTCTTT
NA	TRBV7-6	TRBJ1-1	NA	CASSLGVGAEAFF	TGTGCCAGCAGCTTAGGGGTCGGGGCTGAAGCTTTCTTT
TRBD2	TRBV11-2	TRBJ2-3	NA	CASSTGLAGGFLEEYF	TGTGCCAGCAGCACAGGACTAGCGGGAGGGTTCTTGGAGGAGTATTTT
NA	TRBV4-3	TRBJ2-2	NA	CASSGEISRTGELFF	TGCGCCAGCAGCGGGGAGATTTCTCGGACCGGGGAGCTGTTTTTT
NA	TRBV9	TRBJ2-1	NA	CASSTLGRGNEQFF	TGTGCCAGCAGCACCCTCGGTCGGGGCAATGAGCAGTTCTTC
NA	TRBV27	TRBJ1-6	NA	CASSSGVRLHF	TGTGCCAGCAGTTCAGGGGTTAGGCTCCACTTT
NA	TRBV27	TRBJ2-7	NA	CASSLVSPGEQYF	TGTGCCAGCAGTTTAGTGTCCCCGGGAGAGCAGTACTTC
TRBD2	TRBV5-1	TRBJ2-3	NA	CASRVAGGSLTDTQYF	TGCGCCAGCAGAGTAGCGGGGGGATCCCTCACAGATACGCAGTATTTT
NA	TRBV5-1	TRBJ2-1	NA	CASSHSTGSYNEQFF	TGCGCCAGCAGCCATTCGACAGGCTCCTACAATGAGCAGTTCTTC
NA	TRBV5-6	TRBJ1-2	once	CASSSRVSYGYTF	TGTGCCAGCAGCTCCAGGGTGTCCTATGGCTACACCTTC
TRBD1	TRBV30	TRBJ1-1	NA	CAWSGQGARDGRKEAFF	TGTGCCTGGAGCGGACAGGGGGCGCGAGACGGAAGGAAGGAAGCTTTCTTT
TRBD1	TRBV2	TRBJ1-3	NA	CASRKDRGNTIYF	TGTGCCAGCAGAAAGGACAGGGGAAACACCATATATTTT
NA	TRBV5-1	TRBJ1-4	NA	CASSFGGTGEKLFF	TGCGCCAGCAGCTTCGGGGGGACCGGTGAAAAACTGTTTTTT
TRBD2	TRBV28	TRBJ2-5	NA	CASSPRGLAGGLKTQYF	TGTGCCAGCAGCCCCCGGGGACTAGCGGGAGGGCTGAAGACCCAGTACTTC
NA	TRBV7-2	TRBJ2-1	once	CASSSLGRDMYNEQFF	TGTGCCAGCAGCTCCTTGGGCAGGGATATGTACAATGAGCAGTTCTTC
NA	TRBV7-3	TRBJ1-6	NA	CASSPEGTPNSPLHF	TGTGCCAGCAGCCCTGAGGGGACCCCAAATTCACCCCTCCACTTT
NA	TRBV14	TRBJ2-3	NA	CASSHLGGDTQYF	TGTGCCAGCAGCCACCTAGGAGGGGATACGCAGTATTTT
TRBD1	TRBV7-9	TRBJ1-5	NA	CASSDRELDQPQHF	TGTGCCAGCTCGGACAGGGAGCTGGATCAGCCCCAGCATTTT
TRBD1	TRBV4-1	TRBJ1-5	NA	CASGGQGNQPQHF	TGCGCCAGTGGGGGACAGGGCAATCAGCCCCAGCATTTT
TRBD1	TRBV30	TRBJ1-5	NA	CAGRDRENQPQHF	TGTGCCGGCCGGGACAGGGAGAATCAGCCCCAGCATTTT
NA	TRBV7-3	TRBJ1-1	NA	CASNPGSEGTEAFF	TGTGCCAGCAATCCAGGGTCGGAGGGAACTGAAGCTTTCTTT
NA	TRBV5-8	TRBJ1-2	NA	CASSKGTNGYTF	TGTGCCAGCAGCAAAGGCACCAATGGCTACACCTTC
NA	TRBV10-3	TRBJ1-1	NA	CAISAGTVNTEAFF	TGTGCCATCAGTGCCGGGACGGTGAACACTGAAGCTTTCTTT
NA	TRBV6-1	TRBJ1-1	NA	CASSELVTNTEAFF	TGTGCCAGCAGTGAACTGGTAACGAACACTGAAGCTTTCTTT
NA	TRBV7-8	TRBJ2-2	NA	CASSRNRVWTGELFF	TGTGCCAGCAGCCGGAACAGGGTTTGGACCGGGGAGCTGTTTTTT
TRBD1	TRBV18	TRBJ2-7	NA	CASSPSTGTYEQYF	TGTGCCAGCTCACCTTCGACAGGGACCTACGAGCAGTACTTC
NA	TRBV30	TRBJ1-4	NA	CAWGRLVANEKLFF	TGTGCCTGGGGGAGGCTGGTCGCAAATGAAAAACTGTTTTTT
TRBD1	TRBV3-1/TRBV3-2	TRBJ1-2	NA	CASSPTGAGYGYTF	TGTGCCAGCAGCCCAACAGGGGCAGGCTATGGCTACACCTTC